The 30 T cell receptor beta chains given below trace back to one sample, sequenced in a study of blood T cell repertoires in COVID-19. Sequencing used immunoSEQ multiplex PCR; TCRdb keeps in-frame clones, though not all of them. The table lists roughly 250,000 clones, around 87% of them singletons. The sequenced sample consisted of peripheral blood. The origin of the receptors is a woman in her forties or fifties with acute or convalescent COVID-19.

The chain uses TRBV29-1 and TRBJ1-4; D is undetermined. The CDR3 consists of 13 residues. Trimming stripped 7 bases from V and 5 bases from J, with 14 bases between. Germline assignment: CDR1 SQVTM and CDR2 ANQGSEA. The CDR3 protein is CSALTGRNEKLFF. In DNA, the CDR3 is TGCAGCGCGCTAACCGGGAGGAATGAAAAACTGTTTTTT.

This clone was seen only a few times. The genes are TRBV3-1 (or the pseudogene TRBV3-2) and TRBJ1-4, with TRBD1 matching over 7 bases. In germline, CDR1 is LGHDT, CDR2 YNNKEL (reference sequence). The CDR3 sequence is 15 residues long. The V gene end was trimmed by 4 bases and the J gene end by 6 bases; junction bases not matched to a gene: 8. The CDR3 DNA sequence: TGTGCCAGCAGCCGACGAGACAGGGACCATGAAAAACTGTTTTTT. Translation gives CASSRRDRDHEKLFF.

The chain employs TRBV2 and TRBJ2-2; possible D gene TRBD2, 5 bases. This CDR3 spans 17 amino acids. Germline V gives CDR1 SNHLY, CDR2 FYNNEI. Trimming pared 0 bases from V and 1 base from J, leaving 12 bases between. As DNA, the CDR3 is TGTGCCAGCAGTGAAGCGTGGAGGATTCAGAACACCGGGGAGCTGTTTTTT. This encodes CASSEAWRIQNTGELFF.

This clone has only one observation. The gene calls are TRBV6-5 and TRBJ1-2; D is uncertain. CDR3 size: 16 residues. CDR1 and CDR2 from the germline V gene are MNHEY and SVGAGI. Trimming left V 2 bases short and J 4 bases short, with 17 bases between. The chain's CDR3 is CASSYLTRHGLYGYTF. The CDR3 bases are TGTGCCAGCAGTTACCTTACACGACACGGCCTCTATGGCTACACCTTC.

This chain joins TRBV3-1 (or the pseudogene TRBV3-2) and TRBJ2-7; 14 positions match TRBD2. CDR3 length equals 14 residues. The trim removed 3 bases at V and 5 bases at J, leaving 0 bases unmatched. Germline V gene lookup returns CDR1 LGHDT and CDR2 YNNKEL (reference sequence). For the CDR3, the DNA is TGTGCCAGCAGCCAGGGACTAGCGGGAGACGAGCAGTACTTC. This codes for CASSQGLAGDEQYF.

This chain uses TRBV11-2 with TRBJ2-3; no reliable D call. From germline, CDR1 is SGHAT and CDR2 FQNNGV. Trimming removed 2 bases from V and 7 bases from J, with 10 bases in between. The CDR3 has 13 residues. The CDR3 sequence is CASSLSSYHTQYF. CDR3 DNA: TGTGCCAGCAGCTTAAGTAGTTACCATACGCAGTATTTT.

V gene TRBV4-2 combines with J gene TRBJ1-1; TRBD1 aligns across 7 bases. CDR3 length: 17 amino acids. Germline V gives CDR1 LGHNA, CDR2 YNFKEQ. V lost 2 bases, J lost 2 bases, and 11 bases stayed unmatched. The CDR3 spells CASSQREGQDVNTEAFF. The DNA for the CDR3 is TGTGCCAGCAGCCAAAGGGAAGGACAGGACGTAAACACTGAAGCTTTCTTT.

V gene TRBV28 combines with J gene TRBJ1-2; 9 bases map to TRBD1. CDR1 MDHEN and CDR2 SYDVKM come from the germline V gene. The CDR3 spans 13 residues. Unmatched junction bases numbered 7, after V lost 6 bases and J lost 8 bases. As DNA, the CDR3 is TGTGCCAGCAGAGCAACAGGGGGCTTCGGCTACACCTTC. This sequence encodes CASRATGGFGYTF.

The V call is TRBV6-1, the J call TRBJ1-1; no reliable D call. This CDR3 comprises 14 residues. The germline V and J ends were trimmed by 3 bases and 1 base, with 9 bases remaining between them. The germline V gene has CDR1 MNHNS and CDR2 SASEGT. CDR3 DNA sequence: TGTGCCAGCAGTGAGAACAGACAGAACACTGAAGCTTTCTTT. Its protein is CASSENRQNTEAFF.

The rearrangement uses TRBV4-1 and TRBJ1-5; no firm D call. The germline gives CDR1 MGHRA, CDR2 YSYEKL. This CDR3 is built from 14 residues. Trimming cost V 1 base and J 4 bases, with 8 bases left between them. CDR3 coding DNA: TGCGCCAGCAGCCAAGTGGGCCCTAATCAGCCCCAGCATTTT. Protein sequence: CASSQVGPNQPQHF.

The V gene is TRBV10-2, the J gene TRBJ2-7; 8 bases line up with TRBD1. The J segment lost 2 bases and the V segment lost 7 bases, leaving 7 bases of the junction unmatched. The CDR3 is 14 residues long. CDR1 is WSHSY and CDR2 is SAAADI in the germline V gene. Here the CDR3 reads CASIQGGATYEQYF. The DNA of the CDR3 is TGCGCCAGCATACAGGGGGGAGCGACCTACGAGCAGTACTTC.

Comments on this clone: A junction boundary mismatches the germline segment, possibly from a read error. Other DNA sequences in this specimen translate into the identical CDR3. The chain recombines TRBV11-2 with TRBJ1-1; 7 bases map to TRBD1. The CDR3 runs 17 residues. Germline V gene sequence: CDR1 SGHAT, CDR2 FQNNGV. CDR3 residues: CASIMTGNLFMNTEAFF. Here the CDR3 DNA reads TGTGCCAGCATCATGACAGGGAATCTTTTCATGAACACTGAAGCTTTCTTC.

The chain uses TRBV7-3 and TRBJ2-1, with TRBD2 identical over 11 bases. This CDR3 comprises 15 residues. With 5 bases clipped from V and 8 bases from J, the junction kept 8 bases outside the gene matches. CDR1 SGHTA and CDR2 FQGTGA come from the germline V gene. The CDR3 reads CASSRLAGRFYEQFF. The CDR3 region has the DNA TGTGCCAGCAGCAGACTAGCGGGAAGGTTTTATGAGCAGTTCTTC.

This clone has just one count. The rearrangement joins TRBV29-1 to TRBJ2-7; D could derive from TRBD1 or TRBD2 (5 bases each). Germline lookup yields CDR1 SQVTM and CDR2 ANQGSEA. CDR3 size: 12 residues. The ends were cut back, 7 bases at V and 5 bases at J, with 15 bases in the middle. The CDR3 DNA reads TGCAGCGCGGGACCAGGGCTCAACGAGCAGTACTTC. Residues: CSAGPGLNEQYF.

The gene calls are TRBV28 and TRBJ2-6; 7 positions agree with TRBD1. The V and J ends lost 2 bases and 0 bases, in that order; junction bases with no gene match: 4. This CDR3 has 17 amino acids. Germline CDR1 reads MDHEN; CDR2 reads SYDVKM. This chain's CDR3 is CASSLVTGRSGANVLTF. In DNA form, the CDR3 reads TGTGCCAGCAGTTTAGTGACAGGGCGCTCTGGGGCCAACGTCCTGACTTTC.

CDR3 in amino acids: CAAASGGAYNEQFF. The CDR3 bases are TGTGCCGCGGCTAGCGGGGGGGCCTACAATGAGCAGTTCTTC. The chain uses TRBV28 and TRBJ2-1, with 12 positions matching TRBD2. Germline CDR1 MDHEN, CDR2 SYDVKM. The CDR3 sequence is 14 residues long. After removal of 11 bases from V and 2 bases from J, the junction contained 4 bases not matched to a gene.

The chain carries TRBV10-3 and TRBJ2-1; 8 bases map to TRBD1. Germline V CDR1 and CDR2: ENHRY, SYGVKD. V was pared by 4 bases and J by 5 bases, with 7 bases of the junction left unmatched. The CDR3 covers 15 residues. The CDR3 DNA reads TGTGCCATCAGTGGGGCACGGGGACAGGACAATGAGCAGTTCTTC. It specifies CAISGARGQDNEQFF.

This clone was picked up one time. The chain carries TRBV28 and TRBJ1-1; D is undetermined. V was trimmed by 5 bases and J by 7 bases, leaving 14 bases between them. Germline lookup yields CDR1 MDHEN and CDR2 SYDVKM. This CDR3 is 13 amino acids long. The CDR3 nucleotides read TGTGCCAGCAGTACGCCGAGAGGGATTGAAGCTTTCTTT. Its protein product is CASSTPRGIEAFF.

The V gene is TRBV5-1, the J gene TRBJ2-3; 8 nucleotides match TRBD2. The length of the CDR3 is 17 residues. CDR1 SGHRS and CDR2 YFSETQ come from the germline V gene. V shed 2 bases, J shed 2 bases, and the junction held 10 bases outside the gene matches. The CDR3 sequence: CASSFLSAGGPTDTQYF. The CDR3 bases are TGCGCCAGCAGCTTCCTGTCTGCGGGAGGCCCCACAGATACGCAGTATTTT. Using reference TRBV5-1 and TRBJ2-3 for the parts outside the CDR3, the full variable domain is KAGVTQTPRYLIKTRGQQVTLSCSPISGHRSVSWYQQTPGQGLQFLFEYFSETQRNKGNFPGRFSGRQFSNSRSEMNVSTLELGDSALYLCASSFLSAGGPTDTQYFGPGTRLTVL.

V is TRBV11-2 and J is TRBJ1-4, with D unclear. This CDR3 spans 14 amino acids. Germline values: CDR1 SGHAT, CDR2 FQNNGV. Deletions cut 2 bases from V and 5 bases from J, with 9 bases between. The CDR3 sequence is CASSLFRHNEKLFF. Here the CDR3 DNA reads TGTGCCAGCAGCTTATTCAGGCACAATGAAAAACTGTTTTTT.

V gene TRBV30 combines with J gene TRBJ2-7, with 10 bases identical to TRBD2. The germline V gene encodes CDR1 GTSNPN and CDR2 SVGIG (reference sequence). CDR3 size: 17 residues. V dropped 0 bases and J dropped 1; count of bases not matched to a gene: 9. In DNA form, the CDR3 reads TGTGCCTGGAGTGTTGGGCCTAGCGGGAGTCGTTCCTACGAGCAGTACTTC. It codes for CAWSVGPSGSRSYEQYF.

The V gene is TRBV6-5, the J gene TRBJ1-2, with 9 nucleotides matching TRBD1. The CDR3 extends over 14 amino acids. The trim removed 5 bases at V and 6 bases at J, leaving 7 bases unmatched. The germline CDR1 and CDR2 sequences are MNHEY and SVGAGI. The CDR3 region is CASSRTGGGNGYTF. CDR3 sequence (DNA): TGTGCCAGCAGTCGAACAGGGGGCGGGAATGGCTACACCTTC.

The chain couples TRBV5-4 to TRBJ2-1; possible D gene TRBD1, 6 bases. Germline assignment: CDR1 SGHNT and CDR2 YYREEE (reference sequence). The V end lost 7 bases, the J end lost 7 bases, and 15 bases lay between the germline ends. The CDR3 runs 13 residues. The CDR3 sequence: CASRTGSLNEQFF. The DNA of the CDR3 is TGTGCCAGCCGAACAGGGAGTCTGAATGAGCAGTTCTTC. The variable domain in full, completed from reference TRBV5-4 and TRBJ2-1, reads ETGVTQSPTHLIKTRGQQVTLRCSSQSGHNTVSWYQQALGQGPQFIFQYYREEENGRGNFPPRFSGLQFPNYSSELNVNALELDDSALYLCASRTGSLNEQFFGPGTRLTVL.

The chain carries TRBV11-2 and TRBJ1-5, with TRBD1 matching over 10 bases. From germline, CDR1 is SGHAT and CDR2 FQNNGV. The CDR3 is 16 amino acids. V shed 9 bases, J shed 7 bases, and the junction held 15 bases outside the gene matches. The CDR3 loop is CARYRDRGRREQPQHF. The CDR3 region has the DNA TGTGCCAGATACCGGGACAGGGGCCGGCGGGAGCAGCCCCAGCATTTT.

V usage is TRBV6-6 and J usage is TRBJ1-1; D is ambiguous. Per germline, CDR1 MNHNY and CDR2 SVGAGI (reference sequence). Trimming took off 6 bases at V and 5 bases at J, with 13 bases between the two ends. This CDR3 has 13 amino acids. For the CDR3, the DNA is TGTGCCAGCAGGTCCCCGGGCGGGACTGAAGCTTTCTTT. Its protein is CASRSPGGTEAFF.

V and J are TRBV7-2 and TRBJ2-3; D is perhaps TRBD1 (6 bases). Germline V lookup: CDR1 SGHTA, CDR2 FQGNSA. The V end was cut by 4 bases, the J end by 2 bases, with 10 bases between. The CDR3 is 14 amino acids. The CDR3 protein is CASSYGTTTDTQYF. DNA for the CDR3: TGTGCCAGCAGCTACGGGACAACCACAGATACGCAGTATTTT.

The chain uses TRBV6-2 or TRBV6-3 and TRBJ1-1; 10 bases are shared with TRBD1. Looked up from germline, CDR1 is MNHEY and CDR2 is SVGEGT. V lost 6 bases, J lost 6 bases, and 10 bases stayed unmatched. This CDR3 is 15 amino acids long. The CDR3 protein is CASSRPGQGIAEAFF. CDR3 in DNA: TGTGCCAGCAGCCGTCCGGGACAGGGGATCGCTGAAGCTTTCTTT.

The V gene is TRBV10-3, the J gene TRBJ2-5, with 9 bases matching TRBD1. The CDR3 contains 15 residues. V lost 3 bases, J lost 5 bases, and 7 bases stayed unmatched. Germline values: CDR1 ENHRY, CDR2 SYGVKD. The CDR3 coding sequence is TGTGCCATCAGTGAAAGTGGGACAGGGACGGAGACCCAGTACTTC. This codes for CAISESGTGTETQYF.

V and J are TRBV2 and TRBJ1-1; tentative D call: TRBD1 (6 bases). Germline V gene sequence: CDR1 SNHLY, CDR2 FYNNEI. Trimming took off 3 bases at V and 7 bases at J, with 15 bases between the two ends. This CDR3 region has 14 residues. CDR3 sequence (DNA): TGTGCCAGCAGTGATATGGGGGCGGAGGATGAAGCTTTCTTT. It yields the protein CASSDMGAEDEAFF.

This clone was seen just once. This rearrangement joins TRBV30 to TRBJ1-1; D uncertain. This CDR3 comprises 16 residues. V was trimmed by 1 base and J by 4 bases, leaving 19 bases between them. Looked up from germline, CDR1 is GTSNPN and CDR2 is SVGIG (reference sequence). This CDR3 is CAWSDNPLAAGTEAFF. The CDR3 nucleotides are TGTGCCTGGAGTGACAACCCCCTGGCAGCAGGCACTGAAGCTTTCTTT.